This T cell receptor (beta chain) was sequenced for a study of blood T cell repertoires in COVID-19. Profiling relied on immunoSEQ multiplex PCR, and the TCRdb table lists in-frame clones only, not all of them. The sample shows approximately 200,000 clones, 70% to 90% of them seen only once. The specimen was PBMCs or T cells enriched from blood (not recorded which). The clonotype was recovered from a man younger than 45 who had recovered from COVID-19.

The DNA of the CDR3 is TGTGCCAGCAGCATGGACCCTAGCGGGAGCTACTTCGATGAGCAGTTCTTC. Its protein is CASSMDPSGSYFDEQFF. The chain joins TRBV5-4 to TRBJ2-1; 10 nucleotides line up with TRBD2. This CDR3 contains 17 residues. With V trimmed by 4 bases and J by 8 bases, 15 bases remained unmatched. In germline, CDR1 is SGHNT, CDR2 YYREEE (reference sequence).